The 15 T cell receptor beta chains listed next were all sequenced from one sample in a study of cytomegalovirus exposure and HLA in healthy donors. The table came from immunoSEQ multiplex PCR; TCRdb's copy has only in-frame clones and leaves some out. This table holds 250,000 to 400,000 clones, around 87% found once. Source material: PBMCs. Receptors were obtained from a woman under 40 in good health and CMV-seropositive.

The rearrangement joins TRBV30 to TRBJ2-7; the D is unclear. CDR3 length equals 12 residues. The V end lost 2 bases, the J end lost 0 bases, and 5 bases lay between the germline ends. CDR1 is GTSNPN and CDR2 is SVGIG in the germline V gene (reference sequence). CDR3 nucleotides: TGTGCCTGGAGTACGAGCTCCTACGAGCAGTACTTC. This codes for CAWSTSSYEQYF.

The chain employs TRBV28 and TRBJ2-1; 8 nucleotides line up with TRBD2. This CDR3 spans 19 amino acids. Trimming took 3 bases from V and 0 from J; bases not matched to a gene: 13. CDR1 and CDR2 (germline): MDHEN, SYDVKM. The CDR3, as DNA: TGTGCCAGCAGTTTCCTCGCGTATCGGGGGGGTGACTCCTACAATGAGCAGTTCTTC. Translated: CASSFLAYRGGDSYNEQFF.

The chain links TRBV11-3 to TRBJ2-3; D gene ambiguous. This CDR3 is 14 amino acids long. Trimming pared 2 bases from V and 2 bases from J, leaving 8 bases between. Germline CDR1 is SGHNT and CDR2 is YENEEA. For the CDR3, the DNA is TGTGCCAGCAGCTTAACAGCGTACACAGATACGCAGTATTTT. Its protein is CASSLTAYTDTQYF.

The chain is built from TRBV27 and TRBJ1-1; possibly TRBD1 for D (6 bases). The germline V gene has CDR1 MNHEY and CDR2 SMNVEV (reference sequence). This CDR3 has 15 residues. V was clipped by 6 bases and J by 1 base, with 15 bases between them. This chain's CDR3 is CASSIGTRGNTEAFF. In DNA form, the CDR3 reads TGTGCCAGCAGCATCGGGACAAGGGGGAACACTGAAGCTTTCTTT.

This sequence joins TRBV19 and TRBJ2-7, with D hard to call. Trimming left V 5 bases short and J 4 bases short, with 15 bases between. Germline loops: CDR1 LNHDA, CDR2 SQIVND (reference sequence). CDR3 length: 14 amino acids. The CDR3 sequence is CASSSRTALYEQYF. Written as DNA, the CDR3 is TGTGCCAGTAGTTCCCGAACGGCCCTTTACGAGCAGTACTTC.

The chain recombines TRBV19 with TRBJ2-7; perhaps D is TRBD1 or TRBD2 (6 bases each). This CDR3 has 16 amino acids. CDR1 is LNHDA, CDR2 SQIVND, per germline (reference sequence). Trimming cost V 8 bases and J 3 bases, with 23 bases left between them. The CDR3 DNA follows: TGTGCCAGTCGGGGGCAGGGAGCCGGAGGGCTCTACGAGCAGTACTTC. This encodes CASRGQGAGGLYEQYF.

This clone was observed a single time. This rearrangement joins TRBV5-6 to TRBJ1-5; TRBD1 is a possible D gene (6 bases). The germline CDR1 and CDR2 sequences are SGHDT and YYEEEE. There are 14 residues in the CDR3. The V end lost 0 bases, the J end lost 7 bases, and 11 bases lay between the germline ends. CDR3 coding DNA: TGTGCCAGCAGCTTGGGGGCAGGGGCCCAGCCCCAGCATTTT. It is translated as CASSLGAGAQPQHF.

The chain links TRBV5-1 to TRBJ1-1, with 9 bases fitting TRBD1. CDR1 and CDR2 (germline): SGHRS, YFSETQ. With V trimmed by 0 bases and J by 6 bases, 6 bases remained unmatched. The CDR3 loop spans 15 amino acids. This chain's CDR3 is CASSLEGTGISEAFF. The CDR3 DNA reads TGCGCCAGCAGCTTGGAAGGGACAGGGATATCTGAAGCTTTCTTT.

The chain has TRBV23-1 and TRBJ1-5; tentatively, D is TRBD1 (5 bases). TRBV23-1 is an ORF, with its function uncertain. Deletions cut 2 bases from V and 4 bases from J, with 30 bases between. The CDR3 consists of 21 residues. In DNA, the CDR3 is TGCGCCAGCAGTCAAAGGGCCTTTCGAGAGACGAGGGGTATTGGGAATCAGCCCCAGCATTTT. Protein sequence: CASSQRAFRETRGIGNQPQHF.

The table lists this clone with a count of one. The chain carries TRBV5-4 and TRBJ2-1; D is unresolved. Deletions cut 0 bases from V and 6 bases from J, with 1 base between. CDR1 is SGHNT, CDR2 YYREEE, per germline (reference sequence). CDR3 length: 11 residues. CDR3 residues: CASSLANEQFF. Written as DNA, the CDR3 is TGTGCCAGCAGCTTGGCCAATGAGCAGTTCTTC.

The rearrangement links TRBV29-1 to TRBJ2-1; TRBD2 agrees at 10 bases. The CDR3 extends over 15 amino acids. Germline CDR1 SQVTM, CDR2 ANQGSEA. With 1 base clipped from V and 3 bases from J, the junction kept 3 bases outside the gene matches. DNA of the CDR3: TGCAGCGTTGAAGGGGCTAGCGGGAGCTACAATGAGCAGTTCTTC. Its protein is CSVEGASGSYNEQFF.

This chain joins TRBV7-9 and TRBJ2-1; D is unresolved. V shed 5 bases and J shed 2 bases, with 10 bases lying between them. Per germline, CDR1 SEHNR and CDR2 FQNEAQ (reference sequence). The CDR3 consists of 14 residues. The CDR3 DNA follows: TGTGCCAGCAGCCTCCCAAGGCCCTACAATGAGCAGTTCTTC. Protein: CASSLPRPYNEQFF.

The V and J genes are TRBV15 and TRBJ1-1; D might be TRBD1 (6 bases). V lost 11 bases and J 4 bases, leaving 14 bases between the germline ends. Germline V gene sequence: CDR1 LNHNV, CDR2 YYDKDF (reference sequence). The CDR3 sequence is 12 residues long. The CDR3 nucleotides read TGTGCCGCAGCAATACAGGGCACTGAAGCTTTCTTT. It codes for CAAAIQGTEAFF. Variable domain in full (rest from reference TRBV15 and TRBJ1-1): DAMVIQNPRYQVTQFGKPVTLSCSQTLNHNVMYWYQQKSSQAPKLLFHYYDKDFNNEADTPDNFQSRRPNTSFCFLDIRSPGLGDTAMYLCAAAIQGTEAFFGQGTRLTVV.

The chain has TRBV5-8 and TRBJ1-1; unclear D gene. Germline CDR1 reads SGHTS; CDR2 reads YDEGEE. Trimming stripped 3 bases from V and 8 bases from J, with 14 bases between. The CDR3 has 13 residues. CDR3 sequence (DNA): TGTGCCAGCAGCTCAGTAGACACCGGGGAAGCTTTCTTT. This translates into CASSSVDTGEAFF.

This clone has more than one count but fewer than ten. The chain uses TRBV7-9 and TRBJ1-6, with TRBD1 matching over 9 bases. The CDR3 has 15 amino acids. Trimming took 5 bases from V and 5 from J; bases not matched to a gene: 4. Germline-derived CDR1 and CDR2 are SEHNR and FQNEAQ (reference sequence). CDR3 protein: CASSPDRGDNSPLHF. CDR3 DNA: TGTGCCAGCAGCCCAGACAGGGGGGATAATTCACCCCTCCACTTT.